This T cell receptor beta chain was obtained from a study of shared clonotypes between healthy human individuals. Naive-designated CD8 cells lacked CD45RO, were positively enriched for CCR7, and omitted terminally differentiated effector memory CD45RA+ cells. Produced via immunoSEQ multiplex PCR; TCRdb's table is partial and in-frame only. The table records approximately 2,200,000 clones, 85% to 95% of them present only once. With 0 bases clipped from V and 0 bases from J, the junction kept 4 bases outside the gene matches. Germline lookup yields CDR1 MDHEN and CDR2 SYDVKM. The CDR3 consists of 16 residues.

Specimen: naive CD8+ T cells from PBMCs. The J gene is TRBJ2-7, the V gene TRBV28; 8 nucleotides align to TRBD1. The receptor comes from a man aged 18 to 35 in good health. Some clones in this sample may be carry-over from other donors' samples. As DNA, the CDR3 is TGTGCCAGCAGTTTATGGGGACAGGATAGCTCCTACGAGCAGTACTTC. Translating gives CASSLWGQDSSYEQYF.